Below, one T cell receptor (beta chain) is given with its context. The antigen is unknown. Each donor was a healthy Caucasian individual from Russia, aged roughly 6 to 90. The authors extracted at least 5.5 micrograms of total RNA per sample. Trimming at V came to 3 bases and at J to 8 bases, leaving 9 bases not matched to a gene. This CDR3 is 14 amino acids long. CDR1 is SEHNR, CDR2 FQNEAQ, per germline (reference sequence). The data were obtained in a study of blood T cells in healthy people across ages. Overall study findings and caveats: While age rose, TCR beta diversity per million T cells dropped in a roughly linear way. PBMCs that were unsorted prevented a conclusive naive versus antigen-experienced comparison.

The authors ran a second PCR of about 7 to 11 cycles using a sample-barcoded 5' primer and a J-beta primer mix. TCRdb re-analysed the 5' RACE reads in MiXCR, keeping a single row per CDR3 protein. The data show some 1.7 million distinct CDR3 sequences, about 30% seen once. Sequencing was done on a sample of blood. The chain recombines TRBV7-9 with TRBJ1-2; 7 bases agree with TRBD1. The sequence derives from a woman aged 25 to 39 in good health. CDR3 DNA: TGTGCCAGCAGCTTGATTGGGACAGATGGCGGCTACACCTTC. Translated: CASSLIGTDGGYTF. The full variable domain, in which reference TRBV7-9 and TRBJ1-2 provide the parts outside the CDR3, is DTGVSQNPRHKITKRGQNVTFRCDPISEHNRLYWYRQTLGQGPEFLTYFQNEAQLEKSRLLSDRFSAERPKGSFSTLEIQRTEQGDSAMYLCASSLIGTDGGYTFGSGTRLTVV.